Following are 26 T cell receptor beta chains from one sample sequenced in a study of CD8+CD57+ T cells in acquired aplastic anemia. The template used for profiling TCR beta VDJ and CDR3 was genomic DNA. One entry per CDR3 protein, called by TCRdb with MiXCR from the reads. The table shows 200,000 to 300,000 distinct CDR3 sequences, with roughly 80% occurring only once. CD8+CD57+ cell expansion had been shown by flow cytometry in patients chosen for sequencing. The sample taken for sequencing was sorted CD4+, CD8+, or CD8+CD57+ T cells (not recorded which) from PBMCs. These TCRs come from a human donor with aplastic anemia.

Worth noting for this clonotype: Given the absence of the conserved phenylalanine or tryptophan at the CDR3 end, a read error is likely. The V call is TRBV2, the J call TRBJ1-5; D remains unclear. Per germline, CDR1 SNHLY and CDR2 FYNNEI. The CDR3 has 14 amino acids. V lost 3 bases and J lost 4, with 10 bases in between. The CDR3 DNA is TGTGCCAGCAGTGAGTCGTATAGAAATCAGCCCCAGCATGTC. It encodes CASSESYRNQPQHV.

This clonotype came up once. The genes are TRBV9 and TRBJ2-7; D remains ambiguous. The CDR3 has 12 amino acids. Germline V gene lookup returns CDR1 SGDLS and CDR2 YYNGEE. Trimming shortened V by 1 base and J by 6 bases, and 8 bases separated the two germline ends. Here the CDR3 reads CASSVTICEQYF. DNA for the CDR3: TGTGCCAGCAGCGTAACCATCTGCGAGCAGTACTTC. The whole variable domain, filled in from reference TRBV9 and TRBJ2-7, reads DSGVTQTPKHLITATGQRVTLRCSPRSGDLSVYWYQQSLDQGLQFLIQYYNGEERAKGNILERFSAQQFPDLHSELNLSSLELGDSALYFCASSVTICEQYFGPGTRLTVT.

As to this clonotype: The germline gene is not matched at one end of the junction; a read error may be the cause. This chain links TRBV7-8 with TRBJ2-7, with D unresolved. This CDR3 contains 14 residues. Germline lookup yields CDR1 SGHVS and CDR2 FQNEAQ. The CDR3 DNA reads TGTGCCAGCAGCTTAGACGCACGCTCCTATACGCAGTATTTC. Translated: CASSLDARSYTQYF.

The V call is TRBV7-3, the J call TRBJ2-3; 12 bases are shared with TRBD1. CDR1 and CDR2 from the germline V gene are SGHTA and FQGTGA. The length of the CDR3 is 20 residues. J gave up 3 bases and V 2 bases, and 15 bases lay outside the gene matches. The CDR3 nucleotides are TGTGCCAGCAGCTTAGCCCTAGGGACAGGGGGCAATTTGGAAACAGATACGCAGTATTTT. It codes for CASSLALGTGGNLETDTQYF.

With respect to this clonotype: The junction differs from germline at one of its ends, possibly a read error. The chain carries TRBV7-8 and TRBJ2-3; the D gene is possibly TRBD1 (5 bases). CDR3 length: 13 residues. CDR1 and CDR2 from the germline V gene are SGHVS and FQNEAQ. CDR3 sequence reads: CASSLAAGHAKQF. CDR3 coding DNA: TGTGCCAGCAGCTTAGCCGCCGGACACGCTAAGCAGTTT.

V gene TRBV7-8 combines with J gene TRBJ2-5, with D hard to call. There are 16 residues in the CDR3. Per germline, CDR1 SGHVS and CDR2 FQNEAQ. V dropped 3 bases and J dropped 10 bases, with 24 bases sitting between them. As DNA, the CDR3 is TGTGCCAGCAGCTTCGCGCGAAGGCCCGATACGCAGTACCAGTACTTC. This codes for CASSFARRPDTQYQYF.

As to this clonotype: This may arise from a read error, as a much more abundant clone is one base away. Lacking the conserved final phenylalanine or tryptophan, this CDR3 likely reflects a read error. The DNA is left out, because the CDR3 cannot be placed on it with certainty; the CDR3 is given as TCRdb lists it. The chain's CDR3 is CASSVVVTNSTSG. The chain links TRBV7-4 to TRBJ2-3. Looked up from germline, CDR1 is SGHVT and CDR2 is SQSDAQ. The CDR3 comprises 13 residues, both ends counted.

With respect to this clonotype: One junction end disagrees with the germline gene, perhaps due to a read error. The chain employs TRBV5-1 and TRBJ2-3, with a possible D match to TRBD2 (5 bases). Germline loops: CDR1 SGHRS, CDR2 YFSETQ. This CDR3 spans 14 amino acids. The CDR3 sequence is CASSPLGGHDTQYF. The DNA for the CDR3 is TGTGCCAGCAGCCCCCTTGGAGGTCACGATACGCAGTATTTT. Variable domain in full (rest from reference TRBV5-1 and TRBJ2-3): KAGVTQTPRYLIKTRGQQVTLSCSPISGHRSVSWYQQTPGQGLQFLFEYFSETQRNKGNFPGRFSGRQFSNSRSEMNVSTLELGDSALYLCASSPLGGHDTQYFGPGTRLTVL.

To note about this clonotype: Compared with germline, one end of the junction differs, possibly owing to a read error. The chain links TRBV7-8 to TRBJ2-7, with TRBD2 matching over 9 bases. The CDR3 sequence is 14 residues long. From germline, CDR1 is SGHVS and CDR2 FQNEAQ. The CDR3 spells CASSRTSVAADTHF. DNA of the CDR3: TGTGCCAGCAGCCGGACTAGCGTGGCCGCAGATACGCACTTC. The full variable domain, rest sourced from reference TRBV7-8 and TRBJ2-7, is GAGVSQSPRYKVAKRGQDVALRCDPISGHVSLFWYQQALGQGPEFLTYFQNEAQLDKSGLPSDRFFAERPEGSVSTLKIQRTQQEDSAVYLCASSRTSVAADTHFGPGTRLTVT.

Notes on this clonotype: One end of the junction does not line up with germline, which may come from a read error. The V gene is TRBV15, the J gene TRBJ2-1, with D tentatively TRBD1 (6 bases). The germline CDR1 and CDR2 sequences are LNHNV and YYDKDF (reference sequence). The CDR3 has 14 amino acids. CDR3 amino acids: CAPRGGNGQDKQFF. The CDR3 coding sequence is TGTGCCCCCAGGGGCGGAAACGGTCAAGATAAGCAGTTCTTC.

Only one count was recorded for this clonotype. A junction end diverges from the germline sequence, so it may reflect a read error. The rearrangement uses TRBV7-8 and TRBJ2-3; D is uncertain. The last part of the DNA fits TRBJ1-5 better; the J call may be wrong. The CDR3 has 13 amino acids. Germline loops: CDR1 SGHVS, CDR2 FQNEAQ. This CDR3 is CASGLAGRDTQHF. DNA for the CDR3: TGTGCCAGCGGCTTAGCGGGAAGAGACACGCAGCATTTT.

This clonotype was observed a handful of times. This chain connects TRBV9 to TRBJ2-1; unclear D gene. The germline V and J ends were trimmed by 0 bases and 9 bases, with 7 bases remaining between them. The CDR3 loop spans 12 amino acids. Germline-derived CDR1 and CDR2 are SGDLS and YYNGEE. The CDR3, as DNA: TGTGCCAGCAGCGTAGTAAGCTCTGAGCAGTTCTTC. As protein: CASSVVSSEQFF.

The chain recombines TRBV10-2 with TRBJ2-5, with D possibly TRBD2 on 5 matching bases. CDR1 WSHSY and CDR2 SAAADI come from the germline V gene. This CDR3 has 17 amino acids. Trimming took 8 bases from V and 2 from J, leaving 24 bases between them. For the CDR3, the DNA is TGCGCCAGCTCCCGGAGGTTTCAGGACTTGACACAAGAGACCCAGTACTTC. Translation: CASSRRFQDLTQETQYF.

V and J are TRBV7-2 and TRBJ1-6; perhaps TRBD1 as D (6 bases). Deletions cut 3 bases from V and 12 bases from J, with 21 bases between. The CDR3 runs 16 residues. Germline assignment: CDR1 SGHTA and CDR2 FQGNSA. The CDR3 sequence: CASSLAGGGDNGPLHF. CDR3 DNA: TGTGCCAGCAGCTTGGCGGGGGGCGGCGACAATGGACCCCTCCACTTT.

On this clonotype: Sequence at one end of the junction differs from germline and may be a read error. The chain has TRBV5-8 and TRBJ2-5; tentatively, D is TRBD1 (6 bases). Per the germline V gene, CDR1 is SGHTS and CDR2 is YDEGEE. This CDR3 is built from 14 residues. CDR3 sequence: CASSGGTSQETQYF. The CDR3, as DNA: TGTGCCAGCAGCGGGGGCACCAGCCAAGAGACCCAATACTTC.

The V call is TRBV7-9, the J call TRBJ1-1; tentatively, D is TRBD1 (5 bases). The CDR3 length is 15 residues. The germline V and J ends were trimmed by 6 bases and 14 bases, with 28 bases remaining between them. The germline gives CDR1 SEHNR, CDR2 FQNEAQ (reference sequence). CDR3 sequence reads: CASSLDLGGYYNAFF. The CDR3 DNA is TGTGCCAGCAGTCTAGATCTTGGGGGATACTACAATGCGTTCTTT.

This CDR3 reads CASSVAGYPIKKYF. The CDR3 DNA reads as TGTGCCAGCAGCGTAGCGGGTTATCCAATTAAGAAGTATTTT. The chain couples TRBV9 to TRBJ2-3; no firm D call. Germline V gene sequence: CDR1 SGDLS, CDR2 YYNGEE. The CDR3 runs 14 residues. V was shortened by 0 bases and J by 13 bases, with 18 bases between the two germline ends. The variable domain in full, with the rest retrieved from reference TRBV9 and TRBJ2-3, is DSGVTQTPKHLITATGQRVTLRCSPRSGDLSVYWYQQSLDQGLQFLIQYYNGEERAKGNILERFSAQQFPDLHSELNLSSLELGDSALYFCASSVAGYPIKKYFGPGTRLTVL.

A remark on this clonotype: Its ends do not fully match the called genes, so a read error is possible. The chain uses TRBV2 and TRBJ1-2, with 10 bases that match TRBD1. The CDR3 is made up of 15 amino acids. Per germline, CDR1 SNHLY and CDR2 FYNNEI. CDR3 DNA: TGTGCCAGCAGCTTGACAGGGGGCCTCGACTATGGGTACAACTTC. It specifies CASSLTGGLDYGYNF. The variable domain in full, with the rest retrieved from reference TRBV2 and TRBJ1-2, is EPEVTQTPSHQVTQMGQEVILRCVPISNHLYFYWYRQILGQKVEFLVSFYNNEISEKSEIFDDQFSVERPDGSNFTLKIRSTKLEDSAMYFCASSLTGGLDYGYNFGSGTRLTVV.

Turning to this clonotype: It is unclear where the CDR3 begins or ends on the DNA, so no DNA is shown, and the CDR3 is as TCRdb lists it. The CDR3: CASTEAQETQYFEF. This sequence joins TRBV7-9 and TRBJ2-3; the table names TRBD2, a call not compared with the DNA. Germline CDR1 SEHNR, CDR2 FQNEAQ (reference sequence). The CDR3 spans 14 residues, counting both ends.

About this clonotype: The missing conserved phenylalanine or tryptophan at the end of this CDR3 makes a read error likely. The DNA is left out, because the CDR3 cannot be placed on it with certainty; the CDR3 is given as TCRdb lists it. The V gene is TRBV2, the J gene TRBJ2-5. Germline values: CDR1 SNHLY, CDR2 FYNNEI. The CDR3 totals 14 residues, both ends included. The CDR3 region is CASSGGGVDETHYC.

Worth noting for this clonotype: One end of the junction is discordant with germline, which a read error may explain. The rearrangement uses TRBV12-3 or TRBV12-4 and TRBJ1-2, with a tentative D call TRBD1 (5 bases). This CDR3 comprises 13 residues. CDR3 amino acids: CASTTGLAGGYTF. Written as DNA, the CDR3 is TGCGCCAGCACTACAGGCCTTGCAGGTGGCTACACCTTC.

In nucleotides, the CDR3 is TGTGCCAGCAGCTTGACCCTCACTGAAGCTTTCTTT. Its translation: CASSLTLTEAFF. The chain carries TRBV11-1 and TRBJ1-1, with unresolved D. This CDR3 spans 12 amino acids. Trimming left V 3 bases short and J 4 bases short, with 6 bases between. Germline lookup yields CDR1 SGHAT and CDR2 FQDESV (reference sequence).

In the case of this clonotype: At one end the junction does not follow the germline gene, possibly because of a read error. The chain recombines TRBV5-1 with TRBJ2-1; D tentatively reads TRBD1 or TRBD2 (6 bases each). The CDR3 covers 16 residues. CDR1 is SGHRS, CDR2 YFSETQ, per germline. The CDR3 reads CASSLGGGGESDEQFF. CDR3 bases: TGTGCCAGCAGCTTGGGGGGCGGAGGGGAGAGCGATGAGCAGTTCTTC.

The chain is built from TRBV2 and TRBJ2-5; D gene ambiguous. The germline CDR1 and CDR2 sequences are SNHLY and FYNNEI. The ends were cut back, 10 bases at V and 12 bases at J, with 27 bases in the middle. CDR3 length: 14 residues. The CDR3 DNA reads as TGTGCCACCAGCGACTCCTCCGGCGTAGACACCGAGTACTTC. Residues: CATSDSSGVDTEYF.

This clonotype was observed once. No DNA is shown, since the ends of the CDR3 on it are uncertain; the CDR3 is the one TCRdb lists. The chain links TRBV7-9 to TRBJ2-7; the table's D call, TRBD1, has no DNA check behind it. Counting both end residues, the CDR3 totals 18 amino acids. Germline assignment: CDR1 SEHNR and CDR2 FQNEAQ (reference sequence). The CDR3 region is CASSLRTRDPVLRYEQYV.

The table lists this clonotype with a few counts. Relative to the germline gene, one junction end is altered; a read error may explain this. The rearrangement links TRBV15 to TRBJ2-6, with a possible D match to TRBD2 (6 bases). CDR1 and CDR2 from the germline V gene are LNHNV and YYDKDF (reference sequence). The CDR3 totals 16 residues. The CDR3 DNA follows: TGTGCCAGCAGCAGAGCGGGTAGCTACGGGGCCAACGTCCTGACGTTC. Residues: CASSRAGSYGANVLTF.